The present entry profiles one TCR beta chain with its context. What it binds is not known. Sequencing was performed with immunoSEQ multiplex PCR; in TCRdb, only in-frame clones are kept and a portion is missing. The sample has 130,000 or so clones; around 89% are singletons. The data stem from a study of T cells in localized non-small cell lung cancer. V was pared by 6 bases and J by 2 bases, with 15 bases between. CDR1 and CDR2 from the germline V gene are LNHDA and SQIVND (reference sequence). This CDR3 spans 15 amino acids. Study findings and constraints: Heterogeneity remains possible, as sequencing covered one tumor region only. Median detection of top 100 tumor clones in adjacent lung was 57 clones. The greatest T cell clonality was found in uninvolved adjacent lung (higher than in tumor). Longer survival (overall) was linked to higher T cell density in blood.

The sample was peripheral blood, taken before any cancer treatment. The rearrangement uses TRBV19 and TRBJ2-3; D is tentatively TRBD1 or TRBD2 (5 bases each). This TCR was sampled from a female donor of 60 years or more with stage I lung adenocarcinoma. The CDR3, as DNA: TGTGCCAGTAGCCCCGGGACCCTGGACACAGATACGCAGTATTTT. Protein sequence: CASSPGTLDTDTQYF. The full variable domain, rest sourced from reference TRBV19 and TRBJ2-3, is DGGITQSPKYLFRKEGQNVTLSCEQNLNHDAMYWYRQDPGQGLRLIYYSQIVNDFQKGDIAEGYSVSREKKESFPLTVTSAQKNPTAFYLCASSPGTLDTDTQYFGPGTRLTVL.